The 20 T cell receptor beta chains below all came from one sample that was sequenced in a study of T cell responses to AZD1222 COVID-19 vaccine. TCRdb's copy holds only in-frame clones and misses some; the assay was immunoSEQ multiplex PCR. This sample yields 80,000 or so clones, of which roughly 85% are seen a single time; approximately 1.4% belongs to the top ten. The specimen comprised peripheral blood, sampled on day 0 of AZD1222 vaccination. Receptors originate from an adult in good health.

This clone appeared once. The chain has TRBV28 and TRBJ2-7; TRBD1 aligns across 7 bases. The CDR3 covers 15 residues. From germline, CDR1 is MDHEN and CDR2 SYDVKM. V was clipped by 5 bases and J by 0 bases; unmatched bases: 7. CDR3 protein: CASSQRSGGSYEQYF. The CDR3 bases are TGTGCCAGCAGTCAAAGATCAGGGGGCTCCTACGAGCAGTACTTC.

The V call is TRBV6-6, the J call TRBJ2-1; D unclear. The CDR3 has 13 amino acids. CDR1 MNHNY and CDR2 SVGAGI come from the germline V gene (reference sequence). Trimming took 5 bases from V and 2 from J, leaving 7 bases between them. CDR3: CASSLAPYNEQFF. In DNA form, the CDR3 reads TGTGCCAGCAGTCTGGCCCCCTACAATGAGCAGTTCTTC.

The chain recombines TRBV9 with TRBJ2-7; 8 bases align to TRBD2. Per the germline V gene, CDR1 is SGDLS and CDR2 is YYNGEE. Unmatched junction bases numbered 16, after V lost 4 bases and J lost 7 bases. The CDR3 length is 16 residues. The CDR3 is CASSPPMGLGWTEQYF. The CDR3 DNA is TGTGCCAGCAGCCCTCCCATGGGACTAGGTTGGACGGAGCAGTACTTC.

V gene TRBV5-6 combines with J gene TRBJ1-1, with D possibly matching TRBD1 (5 bases). Germline-derived CDR1 and CDR2 are SGHDT and YYEEEE. The CDR3 is 14 amino acids. V lost 3 bases and J lost 5, with 14 bases in between. Here the CDR3 reads CASSSYPDITEAFF. The CDR3 DNA sequence: TGTGCCAGCAGCTCATACCCGGACATTACTGAAGCTTTCTTT.

J is TRBJ1-1 and V is TRBV10-3; perhaps TRBD1 as D (6 bases). The CDR3 has 14 amino acids. V was shortened by 6 bases and J by 0 bases, with 11 bases between the two germline ends. Per the germline V gene, CDR1 is ENHRY and CDR2 is SYGVKD. The DNA of the CDR3 is TGTGCCATCAGCCCGGGACAAATGAACACTGAAGCTTTCTTT. Its translation is CAISPGQMNTEAFF.

The chain combines TRBV19 with TRBJ1-3; possibly TRBD1 for D (6 bases). Germline loops: CDR1 LNHDA, CDR2 SQIVND (reference sequence). Trimming removed 3 bases at V and 3 bases at J, with 12 bases between. The CDR3 runs to 15 residues. The CDR3, as DNA: TGTGCCAGTAGTATGTGGACAGAAATTGGAAACACCATATATTTT. This gives the protein CASSMWTEIGNTIYF.

J is TRBJ2-7 and V is TRBV9; maybe TRBD1 (6 bases). The V end lost 3 bases, the J end lost 0 bases, and 13 bases lay between the germline ends. The CDR3 loop spans 15 amino acids. The germline CDR1 and CDR2 sequences are SGDLS and YYNGEE. The CDR3, as DNA: TGTGCCAGCAGCGATGGGGGCTCCCTCTCCTACGAGCAGTACTTC. This sequence encodes CASSDGGSLSYEQYF.

This sequence joins TRBV7-3 and TRBJ2-3; 7 bases match TRBD1. With V trimmed by 4 bases and J by 2 bases, 9 bases remained unmatched. Germline lookup yields CDR1 SGHTA and CDR2 FQGTGA. The CDR3 length is 16 residues. CDR3 coding DNA: TGTGCCAGCAGCTCCCCCCCCGGGACAGCCACAGATACGCAGTATTTT. Translating it yields CASSSPPGTATDTQYF.

The rearrangement joins TRBV12-5 to TRBJ1-1; no firm D call. The germline V and J ends were trimmed by 5 bases and 5 bases, with 6 bases remaining between them. Germline V gene data show CDR1 as LGHNT and CDR2 as FRNRAP. The CDR3 spans 11 residues. The CDR3 reads CASGQWTEAFF. CDR3 bases: TGTGCTAGTGGTCAATGGACTGAAGCTTTCTTT.

The chain couples TRBV7-3 to TRBJ2-7; 12 bases align to TRBD2. The CDR3 runs to 15 residues. With 5 bases clipped from V and 6 bases from J, the junction kept 8 bases outside the gene matches. Germline CDR1 reads SGHTA; CDR2 reads FQGTGA. CDR3 loop: CASSQRLAGVAEQYF. CDR3 nucleotide sequence: TGTGCCAGCAGCCAACGACTAGCGGGAGTCGCCGAGCAGTACTTC. The full variable domain, its missing parts supplied by reference TRBV7-3 and TRBJ2-7, is GAGVSQTPSNKVTEKGKYVELRCDPISGHTALYWYRQSLGQGPEFLIYFQGTGAADDSGLPNDRFFAVRPEGSVSTLKIQRTERGDSAVYLCASSQRLAGVAEQYFGPGTRLTVT.

The CDR3 sequence: CASRPGSGIQETQYF. CDR3 bases: TGCGCCAGCAGACCAGGTAGCGGGATCCAAGAGACCCAGTACTTC. This chain uses TRBV5-1 with TRBJ2-5; 8 nucleotides line up with TRBD2. The CDR3 length is 15 residues. Trimming cost V 5 bases and J 1 base; bases outside gene matches: 7. The germline gives CDR1 SGHRS, CDR2 YFSETQ.

The chain links TRBV27 to TRBJ1-2, with D unresolved. Trimming cost V 3 bases and J 6 bases, with 8 bases left between them. The germline CDR1 and CDR2 sequences are MNHEY and SMNVEV (reference sequence). The CDR3 loop spans 12 amino acids. This CDR3 reads CASSFKGDGYTF. CDR3 in DNA: TGTGCCAGCAGTTTCAAGGGAGATGGCTACACCTTC.

The CDR3 sequence is CASSPITSGSEGDTQYF. DNA for the CDR3: TGTGCCAGCAGTCCTATAACTAGCGGGAGTGAGGGAGATACGCAGTATTTT. V usage is TRBV2 and J usage is TRBJ2-3; TRBD2 agrees at 11 bases. The J segment lost 5 bases and the V segment lost 5 bases, leaving 12 bases of the junction unmatched. The CDR3 length is 17 residues. CDR1 is SNHLY and CDR2 is FYNNEI in the germline V gene.

The chain is built from TRBV27 and TRBJ1-1, with TRBD1 identical over 8 bases. The CDR3 is made up of 17 amino acids. CDR1 is MNHEY, CDR2 SMNVEV, per germline (reference sequence). V shed 6 bases, J shed 4 bases, and the junction held 16 bases outside the gene matches. CDR3 bases: TGTGCCAGCAGCCCAGGACAGGGAGTAACGGCGGCCACTGAAGCTTTCTTT. This codes for CASSPGQGVTAATEAFF.

The V and J genes are TRBV2 and TRBJ2-1; 9 bases agree with TRBD2. The ends lost 10 bases at V and 6 bases at J; junction bases unmatched: 10. The length of the CDR3 is 14 residues. Germline V gene lookup returns CDR1 SNHLY and CDR2 FYNNEI. This chain's CDR3 is CATALAGVLNEQFF. CDR3 DNA: TGTGCCACCGCACTAGCGGGTGTGCTCAATGAGCAGTTCTTC.

The rearrangement joins TRBV7-6 to TRBJ2-2, with D tentatively TRBD2 (6 bases). The germline gives CDR1 SGHVS, CDR2 FNYEAQ. The CDR3 spans 15 residues. V lost 5 bases and J lost 5, with 15 bases in between. CDR3 region: CASSPGTRDTGELFF. The CDR3 region has the DNA TGTGCCAGCAGCCCCGGGACTCGTGATACCGGGGAGCTGTTTTTT.

This rearrangement joins TRBV5-4 to TRBJ2-5; D might be TRBD1 (6 bases). The CDR3 runs 16 residues. V lost 1 base to trimming and J lost 5 bases, with 18 bases between them. Germline V gene data show CDR1 as SGHNT and CDR2 as YYREEE (reference sequence). In DNA form, the CDR3 reads TGTGCCAGCAGCTTGAGGGACACCATTATGGGGGAGACCCAGTACTTC. Amino acid sequence: CASSLRDTIMGETQYF. The entire variable domain, with the rest obtained from reference TRBV5-4 and TRBJ2-5, is as follows: ETGVTQSPTHLIKTRGQQVTLRCSSQSGHNTVSWYQQALGQGPQFIFQYYREEENGRGNFPPRFSGLQFPNYSSELNVNALELDDSALYLCASSLRDTIMGETQYFGPGTRLLVL.

The chain links TRBV18 to TRBJ2-5, with no clear D. The V and J ends lost 3 bases and 4 bases respectively, with 15 bases between them. In germline, CDR1 is KGHSH, CDR2 LQKENI. The CDR3 has 15 amino acids. The CDR3 DNA reads as TGTGCCAGCTCACCGCTGGGCTTGGGTATAGAGACCCAGTACTTC. Translating gives CASSPLGLGIETQYF.

This chain uses TRBV3-1 (or the pseudogene TRBV3-2) with TRBJ1-3, with D unclear. The V gene lost 2 bases and the J gene lost 4 bases, with 6 bases spanning the gap. This CDR3 has 13 amino acids. Looked up from germline, CDR1 is LGHDT and CDR2 is YNNKEL (reference sequence). CDR3 in DNA: TGTGCCAGCAGCCAAACGGAAGGAAACACCATATATTTT. This encodes CASSQTEGNTIYF.

The V gene is TRBV11-2, the J gene TRBJ1-1; D ambiguous. The CDR3 totals 11 residues. The germline CDR1 and CDR2 sequences are SGHAT and FQNNGV. The V and J ends lost 5 bases and 1 base respectively, with 2 bases between them. CDR3 amino acids: CASSKNTEAFF. DNA of the CDR3: TGTGCCAGCAGCAAGAACACTGAAGCTTTCTTT.